Each of the 8 T cell receptor beta chains below was sequenced from the same sample in a study of post-analysis software for immune sequencing data. Antigens for these TCRs are unknown. Findings of the study overall: Included in a set of a handful of TRBV segments more frequent in patients than controls were TRBV5-6, TRBV5-1 and TRBV20-1.

Tagging with unique molecular identifiers was a feature of the TCR beta cDNA libraries. TCRdb independently ran MiXCR on the PCR reads; one entry per CDR3 protein. The repertoire holds fewer than 850,000 distinct CDR3 sequences, 25% to 30% seen once, with around 0.6% in the top ten. Material for sequencing was blood. These receptors originate from a girl aged 10 to 17 with multiple sclerosis.

Details on this clonotype: Being one base from a much bigger clone, this may be a read error. V gene TRBV29-1 combines with J gene TRBJ2-3, with TRBD2 matching 8 bases. From germline, CDR1 is SQVTM and CDR2 ANQGSEA. Trimming removed 6 bases from V and 4 bases from J; junction bases left unmatched: 6. The CDR3 extends over 13 amino acids. This CDR3 reads CSVLSGDADTQYF. In DNA form, the CDR3 reads TGCAGCGTCCTTAGCGGGGACGCAGATACGCAGTATTTT.

J is TRBJ1-2 and V is TRBV3-1; tentatively, D is TRBD1 (6 bases). Germline V lookup: CDR1 LGHDT, CDR2 YNNKEL (reference sequence). Trimming cost V 2 bases and J 2 bases, with 9 bases left between them. CDR3 length: 14 residues. CDR3 sequence (DNA): TGTGCCAGCAGCCAACAGGGGCGAAACTATGGCTACACCTTC. As protein: CASSQQGRNYGYTF. Full variable domain (outside the CDR3, taken from reference TRBV3-1 and TRBJ1-2): DTAVSQTPKYLVTQMGNDKSIKCEQNLGHDTMYWYKQDSKKFLKIMFSYNNKELIINETVPNRFSPKSPDKAHLNLHINSLELGDSAVYFCASSQQGRNYGYTFGSGTRLTVV.

The gene calls are TRBV21-1 and TRBJ2-4; TRBD1, as called in the table, went unchecked against the DNA. TRBV21-1 is listed as a pseudogene. CDR3 size: 14 residues. CDR3 loop: CASSNGTGSWEQYF. In DNA form, the CDR3 reads TGTGCCAGCAGCAATGGGACAGGGTCGTGGGAGCAGTACTTC.

The chain is built from TRBV28 and TRBJ1-1, with D unclear. The length of the CDR3 is 14 residues. The V gene's germline CDR1 is MDHEN and CDR2 SYDVKM. Trimming shortened V by 6 bases and J by 1 base, and 12 bases separated the two germline ends. The CDR3 DNA is TGTGCCAGCAGCCCACCCCACAGGAACACTGAAGCTTTCTTT. The encoded protein is CASSPPHRNTEAFF.

The chain carries TRBV3-1 and TRBJ2-1; no definite D call. Germline lookup yields CDR1 LGHDT and CDR2 YNNKEL (reference sequence). The CDR3 contains 15 residues. V lost 4 bases to trimming and J lost 10 bases, with 20 bases between them. The CDR3 loop is CASSPLWSWILEQFF. DNA for the CDR3: TGTGCCAGCAGCCCCCTCTGGTCTTGGATCTTAGAGCAGTTCTTC.

There are many counts of this clonotype. The V call is TRBV29-1, the J call TRBJ1-2, with D uncertain. The V end was cut by 1 base, the J end by 4 bases, with 4 bases between. The CDR3 totals 11 residues. The germline CDR1 and CDR2 sequences are SQVTM and ANQGSEA. CDR3 sequence: CSVEGGYGYTF. DNA for the CDR3: TGCAGCGTTGAAGGGGGCTATGGCTACACCTTC. The full variable domain, rest sourced from reference TRBV29-1 and TRBJ1-2, is SAVISQKPSRDICQRGTSLTIQCQVDSQVTMMFWYRQQPGQSLTLIATANQGSEATYESGFVIDKFPISRPNLTFSTLTVSNMSPEDSSIYLCSVEGGYGYTFGSGTRLTVV.

On this clonotype itself: A much more abundant neighbour one base away suggests this may be a read error. The chain is built from TRBV18 and TRBJ2-1; 7 bases are a match to TRBD1. Germline V gene lookup returns CDR1 KGHSH and CDR2 LQKENI. The CDR3 runs 16 residues. DNA for the CDR3: TGTGCCAGCTCACCTGAGACAGGGTTCGGGTACAATGAGCAGTTGTTC. Protein: CASSPETGFGYNEQLF.

The chain recombines TRBV5-1 with TRBJ2-7; TRBD1 agrees at 8 bases. This CDR3 has 15 residues. Trimming cost V 1 base and J 1 base; bases outside gene matches: 4. Germline lookup yields CDR1 SGHRS and CDR2 YFSETQ. The CDR3 spells CASSLFTGGSYEQYF. The DNA for the CDR3 is TGCGCCAGCAGCTTGTTCACAGGGGGTTCCTACGAGCAGTACTTC.